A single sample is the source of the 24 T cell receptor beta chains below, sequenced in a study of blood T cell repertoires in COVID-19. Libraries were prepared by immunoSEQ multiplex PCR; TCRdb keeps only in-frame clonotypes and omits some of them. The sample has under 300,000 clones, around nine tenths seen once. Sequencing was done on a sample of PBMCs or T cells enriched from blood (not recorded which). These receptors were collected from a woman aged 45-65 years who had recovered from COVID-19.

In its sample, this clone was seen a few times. The DNA for the CDR3 is TGTGCCAGCAGCCCACTCCCCGAAGAGACCCAGTACTTC. This encodes CASSPLPEETQYF. V and J are TRBV9 and TRBJ2-5, with unresolved D. Trimming took off 4 bases at V and 3 bases at J, with 10 bases between the two ends. Germline CDR1 SGDLS, CDR2 YYNGEE. The CDR3 length is 13 residues.

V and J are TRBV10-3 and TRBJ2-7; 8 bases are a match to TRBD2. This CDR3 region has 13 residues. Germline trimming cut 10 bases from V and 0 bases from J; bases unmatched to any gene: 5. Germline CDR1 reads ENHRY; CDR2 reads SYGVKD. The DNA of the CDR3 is TGTGCCACCATAGCGGGGAGCTCCTACGAGCAGTACTTC. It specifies CATIAGSSYEQYF.

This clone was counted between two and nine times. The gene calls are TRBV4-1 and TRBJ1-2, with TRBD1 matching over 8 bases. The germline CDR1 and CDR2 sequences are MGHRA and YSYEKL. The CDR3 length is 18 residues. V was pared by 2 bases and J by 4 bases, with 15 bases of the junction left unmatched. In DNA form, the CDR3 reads TGCGCCAGCAGCCAACCGACTCGGACAGGGCCGAGATTCTATGGCTACACCTTC. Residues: CASSQPTRTGPRFYGYTF.

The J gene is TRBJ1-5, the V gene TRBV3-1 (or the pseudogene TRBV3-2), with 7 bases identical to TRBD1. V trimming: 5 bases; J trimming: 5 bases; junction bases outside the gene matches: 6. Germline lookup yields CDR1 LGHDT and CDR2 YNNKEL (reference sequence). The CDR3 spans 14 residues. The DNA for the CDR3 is TGTGCCAGCAGCTATGGGGACAGAGATCAGCCCCAGCATTTT. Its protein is CASSYGDRDQPQHF.

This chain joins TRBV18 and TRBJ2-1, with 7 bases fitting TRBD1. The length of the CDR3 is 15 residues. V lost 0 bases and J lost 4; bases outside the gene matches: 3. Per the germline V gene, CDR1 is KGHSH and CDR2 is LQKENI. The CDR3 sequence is CASSPPSGGYNEQFF. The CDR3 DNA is TGTGCCAGCTCACCACCGTCAGGGGGATACAATGAGCAGTTCTTC.

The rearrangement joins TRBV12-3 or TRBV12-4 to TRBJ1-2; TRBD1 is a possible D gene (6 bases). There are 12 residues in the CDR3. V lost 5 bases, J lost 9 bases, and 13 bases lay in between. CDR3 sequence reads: CASSPTGRRYTF. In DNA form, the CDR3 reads TGTGCCAGCAGTCCAACAGGGCGCCGCTACACCTTC.

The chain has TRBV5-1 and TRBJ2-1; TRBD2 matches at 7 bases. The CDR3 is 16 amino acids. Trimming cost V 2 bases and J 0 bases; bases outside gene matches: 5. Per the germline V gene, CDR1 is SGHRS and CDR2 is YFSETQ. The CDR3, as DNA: TGCGCCAGCAGCTTCCGCGGGGGAGACTCCTACAATGAGCAGTTCTTC. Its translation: CASSFRGGDSYNEQFF.

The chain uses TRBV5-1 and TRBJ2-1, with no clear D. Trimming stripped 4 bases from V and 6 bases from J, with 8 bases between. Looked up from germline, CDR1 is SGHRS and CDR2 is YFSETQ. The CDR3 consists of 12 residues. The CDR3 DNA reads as TGCGCCAGCAGCCTACGAGTCAATGAGCAGTTCTTC. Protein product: CASSLRVNEQFF.

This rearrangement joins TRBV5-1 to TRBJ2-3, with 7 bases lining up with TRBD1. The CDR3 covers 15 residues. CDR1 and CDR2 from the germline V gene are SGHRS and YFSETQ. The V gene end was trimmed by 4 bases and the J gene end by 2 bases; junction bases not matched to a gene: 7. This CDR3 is CASSGSRGITDTQYF. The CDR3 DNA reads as TGCGCCAGCAGCGGGTCCAGGGGGATCACAGATACGCAGTATTTT.

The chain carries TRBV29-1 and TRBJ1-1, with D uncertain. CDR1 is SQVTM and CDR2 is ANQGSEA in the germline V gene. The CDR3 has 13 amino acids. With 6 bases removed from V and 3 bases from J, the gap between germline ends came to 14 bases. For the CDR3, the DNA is TGCAGCGTCCTCGGTGCTGCGGACACTGAAGCTTTCTTT. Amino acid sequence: CSVLGAADTEAFF.

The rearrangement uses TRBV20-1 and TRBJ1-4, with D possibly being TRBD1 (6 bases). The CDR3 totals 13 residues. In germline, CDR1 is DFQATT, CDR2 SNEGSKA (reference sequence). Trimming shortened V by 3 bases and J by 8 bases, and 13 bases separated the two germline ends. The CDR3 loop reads CSASWQGSEKLFF. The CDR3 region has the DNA TGCAGTGCTAGTTGGCAGGGGTCGGAAAAACTGTTTTTT.

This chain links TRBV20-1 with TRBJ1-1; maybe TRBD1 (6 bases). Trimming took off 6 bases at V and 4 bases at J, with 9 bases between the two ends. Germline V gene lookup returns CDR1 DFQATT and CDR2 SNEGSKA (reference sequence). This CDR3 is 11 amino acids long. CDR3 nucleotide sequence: TGCAGTGCCCCCAGGGGCACTGAAGCTTTCTTT. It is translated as CSAPRGTEAFF.

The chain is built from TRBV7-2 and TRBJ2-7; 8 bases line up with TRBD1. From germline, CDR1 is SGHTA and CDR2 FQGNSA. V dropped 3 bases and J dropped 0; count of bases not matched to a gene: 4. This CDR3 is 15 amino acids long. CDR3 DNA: TGTGCCAGCAGCTTTTGGACAGGGAGCTCCTACGAGCAGTACTTC. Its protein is CASSFWTGSSYEQYF.

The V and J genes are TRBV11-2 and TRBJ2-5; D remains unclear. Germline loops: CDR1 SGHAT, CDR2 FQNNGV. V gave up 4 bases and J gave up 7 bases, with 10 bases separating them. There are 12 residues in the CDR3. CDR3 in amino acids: CASSSRTRTQYF. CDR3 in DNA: TGTGCCAGCAGCTCGCGAACTCGGACCCAGTACTTC.

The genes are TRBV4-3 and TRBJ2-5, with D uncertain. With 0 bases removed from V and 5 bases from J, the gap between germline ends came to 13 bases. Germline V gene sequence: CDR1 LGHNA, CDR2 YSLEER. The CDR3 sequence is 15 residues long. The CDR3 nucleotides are TGCGCCAGCAGCCAAGAGATGGGCCAGTTGGAGACCCAGTACTTC. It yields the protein CASSQEMGQLETQYF.

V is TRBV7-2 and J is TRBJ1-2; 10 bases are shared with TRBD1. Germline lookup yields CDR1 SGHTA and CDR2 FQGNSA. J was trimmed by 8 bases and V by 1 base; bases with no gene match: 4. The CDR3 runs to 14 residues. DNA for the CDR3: TGTGCCAGCAGCTTAGGTGGGACAGGGGTCGGCTACACCTTC. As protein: CASSLGGTGVGYTF.

The CDR3 region has the DNA TGTGCCATCAGGATTGGAGGGGCAAGCACAGATACGCAGTATTTT. Translation: CAIRIGGASTDTQYF. The chain employs TRBV10-3 and TRBJ2-3; D might be TRBD2 (6 bases). This CDR3 spans 15 amino acids. V was trimmed by 6 bases and J by 0 bases, leaving 13 bases between them. Germline V gene data show CDR1 as ENHRY and CDR2 as SYGVKD.

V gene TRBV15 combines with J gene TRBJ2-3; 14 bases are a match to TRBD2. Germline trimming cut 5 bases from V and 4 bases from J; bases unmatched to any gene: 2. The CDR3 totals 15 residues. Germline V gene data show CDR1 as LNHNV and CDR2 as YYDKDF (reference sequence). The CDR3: CATSGTSGSADTQYF. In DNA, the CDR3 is TGTGCCACCAGCGGGACTAGCGGGAGCGCAGATACGCAGTATTTT.

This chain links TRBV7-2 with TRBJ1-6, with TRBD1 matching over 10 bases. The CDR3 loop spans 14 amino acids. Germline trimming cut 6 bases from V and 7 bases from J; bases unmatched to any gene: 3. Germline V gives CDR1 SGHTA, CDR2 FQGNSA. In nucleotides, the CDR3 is TGTGCCAGCAGGGAGGGACAGGGGAATTCACCCCTCCACTTT. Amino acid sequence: CASREGQGNSPLHF.

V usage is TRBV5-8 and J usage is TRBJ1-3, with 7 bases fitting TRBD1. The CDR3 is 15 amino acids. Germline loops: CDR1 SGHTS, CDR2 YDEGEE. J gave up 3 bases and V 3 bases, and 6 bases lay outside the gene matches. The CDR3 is CASSSKGARGNTIYF. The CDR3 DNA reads TGTGCCAGCAGCTCTAAGGGGGCGCGTGGAAACACCATATATTTT.

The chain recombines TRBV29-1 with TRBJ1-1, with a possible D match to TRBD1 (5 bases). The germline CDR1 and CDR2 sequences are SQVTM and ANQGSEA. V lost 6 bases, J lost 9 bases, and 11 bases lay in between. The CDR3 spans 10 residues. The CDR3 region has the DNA TGCAGCGTACAGGAGGGGAAAGCTTTCTTT. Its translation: CSVQEGKAFF.

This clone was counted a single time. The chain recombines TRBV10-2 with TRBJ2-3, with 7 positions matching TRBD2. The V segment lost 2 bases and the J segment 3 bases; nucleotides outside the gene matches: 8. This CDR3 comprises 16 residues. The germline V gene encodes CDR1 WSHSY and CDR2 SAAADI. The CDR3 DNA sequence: TGCGCCAGCAGTGAGGTAGCGGGCTTGGCGACAGATACGCAGTATTTT. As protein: CASSEVAGLATDTQYF.

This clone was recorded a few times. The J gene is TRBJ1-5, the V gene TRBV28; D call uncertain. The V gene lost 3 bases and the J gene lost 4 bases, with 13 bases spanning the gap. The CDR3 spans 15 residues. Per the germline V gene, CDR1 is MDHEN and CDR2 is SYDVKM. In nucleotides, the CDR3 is TGTGCCAGCAGTTTGGGGTTGGGAGGGAATCAGCCCCAGCATTTT. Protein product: CASSLGLGGNQPQHF.

The CDR3 spells CASTNSGRAPGELFF. In nucleotides, the CDR3 is TGTGCCAGCACGAATAGCGGGAGGGCCCCCGGGGAGCTGTTTTTT. The gene calls are TRBV27 and TRBJ2-2, with 11 bases lining up with TRBD2. Germline values: CDR1 MNHEY, CDR2 SMNVEV (reference sequence). V trimming: 7 bases; J trimming: 6 bases; junction bases outside the gene matches: 7. This CDR3 is 15 amino acids long.